These T cell receptor beta chains were read from a single sample in a study of blood T cells in healthy people across ages. TCRdb re-derived calls from the 5' RACE reads in MiXCR, one entry per CDR3 protein. The profile shows approximately 900,000 distinct CDR3 sequences, 25% to 35% of them singletons. These records were also assigned to another study, of T cells of mothers and their children.

Input material: blood. Every receptor here comes from a woman aged 40-49 years in good health. Both conserved end residues are part of each CDR3. Size values are once, few and many counts, or a class for expanded clones, and some rows have none.

clone_size,v_call,cdr3_aa
-,TRBV7-2,CASSLVWGASTEAFF
-,TRBV20-1,CSADEHGQGGTQYF
few,TRBV10-3,CATGSLLTRAKNTEAFF
few,TRBV20-1,CSAREGNRGHTEAFF
-,TRBV10-3,CAISVRDAETQYF
few,TRBV5-1,CASSPVPGGGLCNEQFF
many,TRBV6-5,CASSRDRIYGYTF
-,TRBV4-1,CASSPPGGSGGTYEQYF
many,TRBV15,CATSRERQGSYNEQFF
few,TRBV11-2,CASSMTGANEQFF
-,TRBV28,CAGSKSINQPQHF
-,TRBV2,CASSDSETEREKLFF
few,TRBV27,CASSSRPGQRIGTDTQYF
-,TRBV29-1,CSVDNLRRSSYNEQFF
-,TRBV6-4,CASSGFPPGASTDTQYF
-,TRBV7-9,CASSSGPSDTQYF
few,TRBV19,CASGASYNEQFF
-,TRBV6-5,CASTAQGGNGYTF
many,TRBV28,CASSLLYSRTREAYEQYF
many,TRBV20-1,CSAPPMLGVYNEQFF
-,TRBV7-2,CASSLSGGLGPQYF
many,TRBV7-2,CASSLDRRANYGYTF
-,TRBV5-1,CASRTGGFGPGFF
-,TRBV5-1,CASSLELPGTGYTF